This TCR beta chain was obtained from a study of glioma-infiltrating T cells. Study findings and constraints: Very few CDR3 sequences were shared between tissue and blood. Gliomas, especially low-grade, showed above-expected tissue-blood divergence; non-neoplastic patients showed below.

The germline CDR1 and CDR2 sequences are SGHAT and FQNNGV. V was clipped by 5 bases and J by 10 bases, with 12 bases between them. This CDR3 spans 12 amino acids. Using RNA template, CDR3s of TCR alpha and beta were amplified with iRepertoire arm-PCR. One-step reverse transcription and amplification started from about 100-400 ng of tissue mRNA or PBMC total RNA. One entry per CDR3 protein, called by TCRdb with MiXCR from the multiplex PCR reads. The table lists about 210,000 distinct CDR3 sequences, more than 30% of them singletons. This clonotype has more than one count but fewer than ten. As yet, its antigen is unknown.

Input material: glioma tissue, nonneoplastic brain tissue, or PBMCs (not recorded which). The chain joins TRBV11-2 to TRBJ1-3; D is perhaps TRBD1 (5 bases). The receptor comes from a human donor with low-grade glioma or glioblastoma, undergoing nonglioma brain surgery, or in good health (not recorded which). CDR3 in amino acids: CASSPPGLTIYF. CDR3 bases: TGTGCCAGCAGCCCCCCGGGGCTTACCATATATTTT.